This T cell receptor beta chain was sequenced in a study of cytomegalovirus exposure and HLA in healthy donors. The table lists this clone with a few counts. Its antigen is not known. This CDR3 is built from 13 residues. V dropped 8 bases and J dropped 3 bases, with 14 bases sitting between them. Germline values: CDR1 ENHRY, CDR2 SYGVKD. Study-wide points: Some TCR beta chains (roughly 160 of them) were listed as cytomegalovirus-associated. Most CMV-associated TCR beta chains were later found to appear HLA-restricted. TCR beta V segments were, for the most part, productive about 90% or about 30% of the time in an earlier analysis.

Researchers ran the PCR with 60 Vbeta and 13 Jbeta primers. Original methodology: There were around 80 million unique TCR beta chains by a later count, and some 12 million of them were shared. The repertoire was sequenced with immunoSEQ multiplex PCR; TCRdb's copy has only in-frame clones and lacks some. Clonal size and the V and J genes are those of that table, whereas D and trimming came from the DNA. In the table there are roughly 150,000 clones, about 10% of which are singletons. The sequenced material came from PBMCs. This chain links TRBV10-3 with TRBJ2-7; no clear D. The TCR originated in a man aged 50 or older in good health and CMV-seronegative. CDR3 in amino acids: CAIGGSKNYEQYF. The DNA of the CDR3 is TGTGCCATCGGTGGCAGTAAGAACTACGAGCAGTACTTC.